A single sample gave rise to the 13 T cell receptor beta chains below, sequenced in a study of multiple sclerosis patients with progressive multifocal leukoencephalopathy. Repertoires were generated with immunoSEQ multiplex PCR, while TCRdb's copy carries only in-frame clones and drops some. The sample lists about 30,000 clones; around 92% were seen once. Time point specified: before natalizumab initiation. The sample comprised PBMCs. The receptors shown here come from a man between 25 and 39 years old with multiple sclerosis.

The chain carries TRBV6-5 and TRBJ1-1; no definite D call. CDR1 is MNHEY, CDR2 SVGAGI, per germline. CDR3 length equals 13 residues. Trimming cost V 2 bases and J 2 bases, with 6 bases left between them. The CDR3 nucleotides are TGTGCCAGCAGTTACACAGAAAACACTGAAGCTTTCTTT. Its protein product is CASSYTENTEAFF.

V and J are TRBV19 and TRBJ1-5, with unresolved D. V was cut by 1 base and J by 8 bases, with 9 bases left in between. The CDR3 has 13 residues. Germline CDR1 and CDR2: LNHDA and SQIVND (reference sequence). CDR3 in DNA: TGTGCCAGTAGTATAGTCTCGGGAGAGCCCCAGCATTTT. Translation gives CASSIVSGEPQHF.

CDR3 protein: CASNREGQGYSGNTIYF. In nucleotides, the CDR3 is TGTGCCAGTAACCGAGAGGGACAGGGATATTCTGGAAACACCATATATTTT. The chain combines TRBV19 with TRBJ1-3; 9 positions agree with TRBD1. CDR3 length equals 17 residues. V gave up 7 bases and J gave up 1 base; unmatched junction bases: 11. CDR1 LNHDA and CDR2 SQIVND come from the germline V gene (reference sequence). Looking up the rest from reference TRBV19 and TRBJ1-3 gives the full variable domain: DGGITQSPKYLFRKEGQNVTLSCEQNLNHDAMYWYRQDPGQGLRLIYYSQIVNDFQKGDIAEGYSVSREKKESFPLTVTSAQKNPTAFYLCASNREGQGYSGNTIYFGEGSWLTVV.

The V call is TRBV5-5, the J call TRBJ2-7; 7 bases align to TRBD1. CDR3 length equals 16 residues. The V gene end was trimmed by 4 bases and the J gene end by 5 bases; junction bases not matched to a gene: 15. The germline V gene encodes CDR1 SGHKS and CDR2 YYEKEE (reference sequence). This CDR3 reads CASSPLWDSLVHEQYF. CDR3 nucleotide sequence: TGTGCCAGCAGCCCACTTTGGGACAGCCTTGTACACGAGCAGTACTTC.

This chain links TRBV5-1 with TRBJ2-3; 8 positions agree with TRBD1. The germline gives CDR1 SGHRS, CDR2 YFSETQ. This CDR3 comprises 13 residues. The V and J ends lost 7 bases and 4 bases, in that order; junction bases with no gene match: 5. This CDR3 is CASGQGGPDTQYF. CDR3 sequence (DNA): TGCGCCAGCGGACAGGGAGGCCCAGATACGCAGTATTTT.

V usage is TRBV18 and J usage is TRBJ1-2, with D perhaps TRBD1 (6 bases). The V end was cut by 6 bases, the J end by 4 bases, with 12 bases between. The CDR3 has 13 amino acids. Per the germline V gene, CDR1 is KGHSH and CDR2 is LQKENI. The CDR3, as DNA: TGTGCCAGCTCGAGCGGACAGTTCTATGGCTACACCTTC. This sequence encodes CASSSGQFYGYTF.

Comment on this clone: The same CDR3 can be traced to other DNA sequences in this sample. This sequence joins TRBV5-1 and TRBJ1-4, with D unresolved. The CDR3 is 15 amino acids. V was shortened by 3 bases and J by 7 bases, with 16 bases between the two germline ends. Germline V gene lookup returns CDR1 SGHRS and CDR2 YFSETQ. The CDR3 bases are TGCGCCAGCAGCTCTGACACGAGCCCAGGTGAAAAACTGTTTTTT. Its protein is CASSSDTSPGEKLFF.

This chain uses TRBV5-1 with TRBJ1-2; 10 nucleotides agree with TRBD1. Germline V gene sequence: CDR1 SGHRS, CDR2 YFSETQ. The CDR3 extends over 14 amino acids. Unmatched junction bases numbered 7, after V lost 4 bases and J lost 7 bases. The CDR3 region has the DNA TGCGCCAGCAGCCACCGGGACAGGGGAAGTGGCTACACCTTC. It yields the protein CASSHRDRGSGYTF.

This clone was found a few times. The chain couples TRBV4-3 to TRBJ1-5; D gene unclear. Trimming pared 0 bases from V and 3 bases from J, leaving 9 bases between. The CDR3 length is 15 residues. Germline assignment: CDR1 LGHNA and CDR2 YSLEER. The CDR3 coding sequence is TGCGCCAGCAGCCAAGATCGGAGGGACAATCAGCCCCAGCATTTT. Its translation is CASSQDRRDNQPQHF.

The chain has TRBV19 and TRBJ1-1, with D maybe TRBD1 (5 bases). The CDR3 consists of 13 residues. CDR1 and CDR2 (germline): LNHDA, SQIVND (reference sequence). V was trimmed by 1 base and J by 9 bases, leaving 12 bases between them. Here the CDR3 reads CASSIAGRMKAFF. CDR3 sequence (DNA): TGTGCCAGTAGTATAGCAGGGAGAATGAAAGCTTTCTTT.

The chain links TRBV11-2 to TRBJ2-5; tentatively, D is TRBD1 (5 bases). The tail of the sequence fits TRBJ2-7 better, so the J call may be wrong. The CDR3 runs to 15 residues. CDR1 and CDR2 from the germline V gene are SGHAT and FQNNGV. The CDR3 spells CASSLGRAGSYEQYF. The DNA of the CDR3 is TGTGCCAGCAGCTTAGGCCGGGCAGGGTCCTACGAGCAGTACTTC.

The gene calls are TRBV30 and TRBJ2-7; weak D call: TRBD2 (7 bases). Trimming took off 1 base at V and 6 bases at J, with 10 bases between the two ends. Germline V gives CDR1 GTSNPN, CDR2 SVGIG (reference sequence). This CDR3 is 12 amino acids long. The CDR3 DNA reads TGTGCCTGGAGTGGCGGGGGCCGCGAGCAGTACTTC. Its translation: CAWSGGGREQYF.

This clone appeared a single time. The chain links TRBV9 to TRBJ2-1; the match to TRBD2 covers 9 bases. The V gene's germline CDR1 is SGDLS and CDR2 YYNGEE. The CDR3 has 17 amino acids. The junction had 11 bases not matched to a gene; V was cut back by 1 base and J by 6 bases. The CDR3 nucleotides read TGTGCCAGCAGCGTAAGCCCGGGCCTAGCGGGACCCAATGAGCAGTTCTTC. The encoded protein is CASSVSPGLAGPNEQFF.